This TCR beta chain was retrieved from a study of blood T cell repertoires in COVID-19. Sequencing was performed with immunoSEQ multiplex PCR; in TCRdb, only in-frame clones are kept and a portion is missing. The data hold 230,000 or so clones, with 65% to 90% observed a single time. Germline V gene lookup returns CDR1 SNHLY and CDR2 FYNNEI. The V and J ends lost 7 bases and 0 bases respectively, with 19 bases between them. The CDR3 extends over 16 amino acids. The source is a human donor in a cohort sampled during active COVID-19. Sequences were obtained from peripheral blood. This chain joins TRBV2 and TRBJ2-7, with D perhaps matching TRBD2 (6 bases). The DNA for the CDR3 is TGTGCCAGCATCCTTACCCCGGGACTCTTCTCCTACGAGCAGTACTTC. Translated, it gives CASILTPGLFSYEQYF.